These 25 T cell receptor beta chains were sequenced from one sample in a study of blood T cell repertoires in COVID-19. This table comes from immunoSEQ multiplex PCR, and its TCRdb copy is limited to in-frame clones, with some not included. The sample lists a few hundred thousand clones, around 83% occurring once. The sample was PBMCs or T cells enriched from blood (not recorded which). All receptors come from a woman aged 40 to 55 who had recovered from COVID-19.

The chain uses TRBV7-9 and TRBJ2-7; TRBD2 aligns across 7 bases. The CDR3 runs 14 residues. CDR1 is SEHNR, CDR2 FQNEAQ, per germline (reference sequence). Trimming took 5 bases from V and 0 from J; bases not matched to a gene: 4. The CDR3 is CASSLTSVSYEQYF. Here the CDR3 DNA reads TGTGCCAGCAGCCTTACTAGCGTCTCCTACGAGCAGTACTTC.

The rearrangement links TRBV6-5 to TRBJ2-5; 10 bases match TRBD1. The CDR3 is made up of 14 amino acids. Trimming removed 6 bases from V and 3 bases from J; junction bases left unmatched: 4. From germline, CDR1 is MNHEY and CDR2 SVGAGI. CDR3 sequence (DNA): TGTGCCAGCAGCCCCGGGACAGGGGAAGAGACCCAGTACTTC. Protein: CASSPGTGEETQYF.

This chain links TRBV28 with TRBJ2-7; 10 nucleotides align to TRBD1. The CDR3 runs 14 residues. V was pared by 3 bases and J by 3 bases, with 2 bases of the junction left unmatched. The germline CDR1 and CDR2 sequences are MDHEN and SYDVKM. The CDR3 protein is CASSLGQGNYEQYF. Written as DNA, the CDR3 is TGTGCCAGCAGTTTGGGACAGGGGAACTACGAGCAGTACTTC. Using reference TRBV28 and TRBJ2-7 for the parts outside the CDR3, the full variable domain is DVKVTQSSRYLVKRTGEKVFLECVQDMDHENMFWYRQDPGLGLRLIYFSYDVKMKEKGDIPEGYSVSREKKERFSLILESASTNQTSMYLCASSLGQGNYEQYFGPGTRLTVT.

The chain recombines TRBV6-5 with TRBJ2-3; no firm D call. From germline, CDR1 is MNHEY and CDR2 SVGAGI. This CDR3 comprises 13 residues. V shed 8 bases and J shed 3 bases, with 12 bases lying between them. As DNA, the CDR3 is TGTGCCAGCCGACGGGTAGTAACAGATACGCAGTATTTT. Its protein product is CASRRVVTDTQYF.

The genes are TRBV2 and TRBJ2-1; D is ambiguous. Trimming pared 6 bases from V and 4 bases from J, leaving 4 bases between. CDR3 length: 11 amino acids. From germline, CDR1 is SNHLY and CDR2 FYNNEI. CDR3 residues: CASSPYNEQFF. Here the CDR3 DNA reads TGTGCCAGCAGCCCTTACAATGAGCAGTTCTTC.

The chain recombines TRBV27 with TRBJ2-7; TRBD1 agrees at 9 bases. V lost 5 bases, J lost 0 bases, and 5 bases stayed unmatched. CDR1 and CDR2 from the germline V gene are MNHEY and SMNVEV (reference sequence). The CDR3 contains 15 residues. The CDR3 sequence is CASSPRDRVSYEQYF. CDR3 in DNA: TGTGCCAGCAGTCCCCGGGACAGGGTCTCCTACGAGCAGTACTTC.

V usage is TRBV19 and J usage is TRBJ2-5; 10 bases line up with TRBD2. The V gene end was trimmed by 1 base and the J gene end by 1 base; junction bases not matched to a gene: 3. The V gene's germline CDR1 is LNHDA and CDR2 SQIVND (reference sequence). This CDR3 has 16 residues. CDR3 region: CASSIGRTSGQETQYF. The CDR3 nucleotides are TGTGCCAGTAGTATAGGGCGGACTAGCGGCCAAGAGACCCAGTACTTC. Looking up the rest from reference TRBV19 and TRBJ2-5 gives the full variable domain: DGGITQSPKYLFRKEGQNVTLSCEQNLNHDAMYWYRQDPGQGLRLIYYSQIVNDFQKGDIAEGYSVSREKKESFPLTVTSAQKNPTAFYLCASSIGRTSGQETQYFGPGTRLLVL.

This chain connects TRBV28 to TRBJ2-5; 8 bases match TRBD1. CDR1 and CDR2 (germline): MDHEN, SYDVKM. The CDR3 runs 17 residues. The ends lost 6 bases at V and 3 bases at J; junction bases unmatched: 15. The CDR3 sequence: CASRGNPGTGKKETQYF. The CDR3 DNA reads as TGTGCCAGCAGGGGGAATCCCGGGACAGGAAAGAAAGAGACCCAGTACTTC.

CDR3 in DNA: TGCGCCAGCAGCCAAGGGCGACTAGCGGGGAGCAATGAGCAGTTCTTC. Its protein product is CASSQGRLAGSNEQFF. J is TRBJ2-1 and V is TRBV4-1, with 11 bases lining up with TRBD2. Per the germline V gene, CDR1 is MGHRA and CDR2 is YSYEKL. The junction had 5 bases not matched to a gene; V was cut back by 1 base and J by 6 bases. This CDR3 contains 16 residues.

The genes are TRBV10-2 and TRBJ2-1, with 7 bases lining up with TRBD2. Germline CDR1 is WSHSY and CDR2 is SAAADI. With 2 bases clipped from V and 7 bases from J, the junction kept 26 bases outside the gene matches. CDR3 size: 21 residues. DNA of the CDR3: TGCGCCAGCAGTGAGGGCGATCTTCGACTAGCAGCCTTCAGGCAGGGTAATGAGCAGTTCTTC. Its translation is CASSEGDLRLAAFRQGNEQFF.

This clone showed up just a few times. V gene TRBV13 combines with J gene TRBJ2-5; a possible D gene is TRBD2 (6 bases). The CDR3 is 15 amino acids. V lost 4 bases, J lost 4 bases, and 16 bases lay in between. The germline CDR1 and CDR2 sequences are PRHDT and FYEKMQ (reference sequence). CDR3 residues: CASSSPAGPGETQYF. The CDR3, as DNA: TGTGCCAGCAGCTCGCCAGCGGGCCCGGGAGAGACCCAGTACTTC.

In this sample, this clone turned up once. The genes are TRBV12-5 and TRBJ1-1; 10 nucleotides agree with TRBD1. The V gene end was trimmed by 2 bases and the J gene end by 4 bases; junction bases not matched to a gene: 10. Germline V CDR1 and CDR2: LGHNT, FRNRAP. CDR3 size: 17 residues. CDR3 DNA: TGTGCTAGTGGTTTGAACGGACAGGGGGTGGTCGGCACTGAAGCTTTCTTT. Translating it yields CASGLNGQGVVGTEAFF.

The chain links TRBV5-5 to TRBJ2-3, with 9 bases fitting TRBD1. Germline V lookup: CDR1 SGHKS, CDR2 YYEKEE (reference sequence). Trimming at V came to 0 bases and at J to 4 bases, leaving 3 bases not matched to a gene. This CDR3 is built from 15 residues. The CDR3 region is CASSLDRGRADTQYF. In DNA, the CDR3 is TGTGCCAGCAGCTTGGACAGGGGGCGCGCAGATACGCAGTATTTT. The full variable domain, rest sourced from reference TRBV5-5 and TRBJ2-3, is DAGVTQSPTHLIKTRGQQVTLRCSPISGHKSVSWYQQVLGQGPQFIFQYYEKEERGRGNFPDRFSARQFPNYSSELNVNALLLGDSALYLCASSLDRGRADTQYFGPGTRLTVL.

CDR3 sequence reads: CSVSRGSNQPQHF. The CDR3 coding sequence is TGCAGCGTAAGTCGAGGGAGCAATCAGCCCCAGCATTTT. The rearrangement uses TRBV29-1 and TRBJ1-5; D unclear. Germline V gives CDR1 SQVTM, CDR2 ANQGSEA. V lost 6 bases and J 1 base, leaving 10 bases between the germline ends. There are 13 residues in the CDR3.

This clone came up a few times. CDR3 region: CASSQVSEAKQFF. The CDR3 DNA follows: TGTGCCAGCAGCCAAGTCTCCGAGGCAAAGCAGTTCTTC. The V and J genes are TRBV14 and TRBJ2-1; no clear D gene. The CDR3 is 13 residues long. Germline V gene lookup returns CDR1 SGHDN and CDR2 FVKESK. The ends were cut back, 1 base at V and 11 bases at J, with 12 bases in the middle.

This chain joins TRBV30 and TRBJ1-2; 9 bases line up with TRBD1. This CDR3 is 13 amino acids long. V was clipped by 2 bases and J by 7 bases; unmatched bases: 5. The germline gives CDR1 GTSNPN, CDR2 SVGIG (reference sequence). CDR3 in amino acids: CAWSPGTGFGYTF. CDR3 coding DNA: TGTGCCTGGAGTCCCGGGACAGGGTTTGGCTACACCTTC.

The chain links TRBV7-2 to TRBJ1-2, with D perhaps matching TRBD1 (5 bases). Germline CDR1 reads SGHTA; CDR2 reads FQGNSA. The CDR3 has 14 residues. V shed 5 bases and J shed 3 bases, with 13 bases lying between them. CDR3 residues: CASSPRARDYGYTF. CDR3 in DNA: TGTGCCAGCAGCCCTCGAGCCAGGGACTATGGCTACACCTTC.

The chain is built from TRBV28 and TRBJ1-6, with TRBD1 identical over 8 bases. The CDR3 has 16 residues. V was clipped by 5 bases and J by 13 bases; unmatched bases: 16. Germline V gene data show CDR1 as MDHEN and CDR2 as SYDVKM. Here the CDR3 DNA reads TGTGCCAGCAGTACCCAAGGGACAGGAGCAGGGAGGCCCCTCCACTTT. Protein: CASSTQGTGAGRPLHF.

The V call is TRBV2, the J call TRBJ2-2; D is uncertain. Trimming removed 2 bases from V and 3 bases from J, with 10 bases in between. Germline values: CDR1 SNHLY, CDR2 FYNNEI. CDR3 length: 15 amino acids. CDR3 residues: CASSEILKYTGELFF. The DNA of the CDR3 is TGTGCCAGCAGTGAAATTCTTAAATACACCGGGGAGCTGTTTTTT.

This chain uses TRBV7-2 with TRBJ1-6, with D possibly TRBD1 on 6 matching bases. This CDR3 has 14 residues. CDR1 is SGHTA and CDR2 is FQGNSA in the germline V gene. Trimming took 5 bases from V and 13 from J, leaving 18 bases between them. CDR3 sequence: CASSPRLGAGPLHF. Here the CDR3 DNA reads TGTGCCAGCAGCCCCAGATTGGGGGCGGGTCCCCTCCACTTT.

This clone showed up just a few times. This chain connects TRBV28 to TRBJ1-1, with a possible D match to TRBD1 (6 bases). The ends were cut back, 5 bases at V and 1 base at J, with 17 bases in the middle. Germline CDR1 is MDHEN and CDR2 is SYDVKM. The CDR3 extends over 16 amino acids. This CDR3 is CASSGAGAGTNTEAFF. CDR3 coding DNA: TGTGCCAGCAGTGGGGCGGGGGCAGGGACGAACACTGAAGCTTTCTTT.

The chain carries TRBV6-1 and TRBJ1-2, with TRBD1 as a possible D gene (5 bases). The germline V gene encodes CDR1 MNHNS and CDR2 SASEGT. This CDR3 comprises 18 residues. V was clipped by 2 bases and J by 0 bases, with 19 bases between them. CDR3 sequence: CASSEYKGNTLANYGYTF. In DNA form, the CDR3 reads TGTGCCAGCAGTGAATACAAGGGGAACACTTTAGCTAACTATGGCTACACCTTC.

The chain uses TRBV7-2 and TRBJ1-4, with a weak D call TRBD1 (6 bases). Trimming removed 4 bases from V and 7 bases from J, with 16 bases in between. CDR1 SGHTA and CDR2 FQGNSA come from the germline V gene. There are 15 residues in the CDR3. CDR3 amino acids: CASSSSGTMGEKLFF. The CDR3 nucleotides are TGTGCCAGCAGCTCGTCCGGGACAATGGGTGAAAAACTGTTTTTT.

J is TRBJ2-5 and V is TRBV29-1; 10 bases map to TRBD2. This CDR3 is built from 17 residues. J gave up 2 bases and V 3 bases, and 12 bases lay outside the gene matches. Germline V gene lookup returns CDR1 SQVTM and CDR2 ANQGSEA. The CDR3 protein is CSVDIVASGRWQETQYF. As DNA, the CDR3 is TGCAGCGTTGATATTGTGGCTAGCGGGAGATGGCAAGAGACCCAGTACTTC.

The rearrangement links TRBV6-2 or TRBV6-3 to TRBJ1-2; D unclear. CDR1 MNHEY and CDR2 SVGEGT come from the germline V gene. The CDR3 extends over 12 amino acids. V gave up 4 bases and J gave up 4 bases, with 7 bases separating them. CDR3 bases: TGTGCCAGCAGTTCAGGTATCTATGGCTACACCTTC. It specifies CASSSGIYGYTF.